This TCR beta chain is from a study of cytomegalovirus exposure and HLA in healthy donors. Looking at the study overall: Some 85 million unique TCRs, all from HLA-typed donors, were included in an early release of the data.

CDR3 length equals 17 residues. The germline V gene has CDR1 ENHRY and CDR2 SYGVKD. The V and J ends lost 3 bases and 3 bases respectively, with 20 bases between them. While unrecorded immune exposures were likely, the donors were nominally healthy when sampled. Regarding the study as a whole: The study listed under 200 cytomegalovirus-associated TCR beta chains.

Notes on this clone: What it recognizes is unknown.

A multiplex PCR was run with 60 Vbeta primers and 13 Jbeta primers. Here immunoSEQ multiplex PCR was the method, and the copy in TCRdb shows in-frame clones only, minus some. The table shows about 93,000 clones, with about 80% occurring only once. The sample consisted of PBMCs. The chain joins TRBV10-3 to TRBJ1-2, with TRBD1 as a possible D gene (5 bases). The receptor was isolated from a man younger than 45 in good health and CMV-seronegative. Written as DNA, the CDR3 is TGTGCCATCAGTGACCCTCATATTCCAGGGATGGACTATGGCTACACCTTC. Translating it yields CAISDPHIPGMDYGYTF.